A selection of T cell receptor beta chains follows, all from one sample in a study of blood T cell repertoires in COVID-19. The protocol was immunoSEQ multiplex PCR, while the TCRdb copy is restricted to in-frame clones and leaves out a portion. The sample lists about 370,000 clones; under 90% were seen once. What was sequenced was PBMCs or T cells enriched from blood (not recorded which). These receptors were taken from a woman aged 25 to 45 who had recovered from COVID-19. Each CDR3 is given without its conserved first and last residue. The order of the fields is CDR3 length, V gene, D gene, J gene, CDR3 protein. The D gene is left open where the match is weak.

>12|TRBV18|TRBD1|TRBJ1-2
ASSPSGGGYGYT
>11|TRBV28|.|TRBJ2-7
ASVPTNSYEQY
>13|TRBV19|.|TRBJ1-5
ASIAPGGWDQPQH
>11|TRBV2|.|TRBJ2-5
ASARSRSETQY
>13|TRBV18|TRBD2|TRBJ2-1
ASSQLAGAYNEQF
>11|TRBV19|.|TRBJ1-1
ASSIQENTEAF
>11|TRBV27|.|TRBJ1-5
ASSSLAGQPQH
>11|TRBV12-3/TRBV12-4|.|TRBJ2-7
ASSLLGGYEQY
>13|TRBV5-1|TRBD1|TRBJ1-2
ASRPRDRELYGYT
>12|TRBV7-8|TRBD1|TRBJ1-1
ASSFRDRNTEAF
>13|TRBV27|.|TRBJ1-2
ASRATGRVNYGYT
>11|TRBV7-3|.|TRBJ1-2
ASSPDRNYGYT
>16|TRBV27|.|TRBJ1-2
ASSPPLAGRFWGDGYT
>16|TRBV7-2|.|TRBJ2-6
ASSLASQGWSGANVLT
>12|TRBV5-6|TRBD1|TRBJ1-2
ASRLPRGRDGYT
>14|TRBV4-3|TRBD2|TRBJ2-3
ASSQGASGETDTQY
>15|TRBV2|.|TRBJ2-1
ASSELSGPSSYNEQF
>10|TRBV5-6|.|TRBJ1-1
ASSAGNTEAF
>16|TRBV11-2|.|TRBJ1-4
ASSLRVRAVLGNEKLF
>12|TRBV5-4|.|TRBJ1-1
ASSLDPRNTEAF
>10|TRBV27|.|TRBJ2-7
ATSTGASEQY
>17|TRBV6-6|.|TRBJ1-3
ASSSRPIQGHAPGNTIY
>11|TRBV24-1|.|TRBJ1-2
ATSAVGGLGYT
>17|TRBV7-8|TRBD1|TRBJ2-6
ASSLTRDSIYSGANVLT
>13|TRBV21-1|.|TRBJ2-7
ASSKAQGEYGEQY
>12|TRBV2|TRBD1|TRBJ1-1
ASRKPPGQGEAF
>15|TRBV5-1|TRBD2|TRBJ2-7
ASSLRSGGQVPYEQY